These 7 T cell receptor beta chains were all obtained from the same sample, sequenced in a study of blood T cells in healthy people across ages. A second PCR of roughly 6 to 12 cycles used a sample-barcoded 5' primer and a J-beta primer mix. TCRdb independently ran MiXCR on the 5' RACE reads; one entry per CDR3 protein. The profile shows approximately 730,000 distinct CDR3 sequences, approximately 55% of them singletons. Sequenced material: blood. The receptors shown here come from an elderly man in good health.

This clonotype was observed many times. CDR3 nucleotides: TGCAGCGCTACCGGGACAGGGAACTCCGAGCAGTACTTC. Protein: CSATGTGNSEQYF. The V gene is TRBV29-1, the J gene TRBJ2-7; 9 bases line up with TRBD1. V shed 7 bases, J shed 6 bases, and the junction held 10 bases outside the gene matches. The CDR3 runs 13 residues. Per the germline V gene, CDR1 is SQVTM and CDR2 is ANQGSEA.

The V gene is TRBV15, the J gene TRBJ2-1; TRBD2 agrees at 10 bases. V dropped 0 bases and J dropped 5; count of bases not matched to a gene: 4. The length of the CDR3 is 16 residues. Germline CDR1 LNHNV, CDR2 YYDKDF (reference sequence). This chain's CDR3 is CATSRDLAGGHNEQFF. In DNA, the CDR3 is TGTGCCACCAGCAGAGATTTAGCGGGAGGACACAATGAGCAGTTCTTC.

The chain uses TRBV29-1 and TRBJ2-5; D not certain. The V end was cut by 2 bases, the J end by 1 base, with 8 bases between. CDR3 size: 13 residues. Germline CDR1 SQVTM, CDR2 ANQGSEA. The CDR3 protein is CSVESGSQETQYF. The CDR3 DNA reads as TGCAGCGTTGAAAGTGGGTCCCAAGAGACCCAGTACTTC.

V is TRBV6-6 and J is TRBJ2-7; possibly TRBD1 for D (5 bases). CDR3 length: 15 amino acids. V gave up 3 bases and J gave up 6 bases, with 18 bases separating them. Germline CDR1 is MNHNY and CDR2 is SVGAGI (reference sequence). Here the CDR3 DNA reads TGTGCCAGCAGTTATTCCGCAGGGAAAAGGTTCGAGCAGTACTTC. Amino acids: CASSYSAGKRFEQYF.

The rearrangement uses TRBV9 and TRBJ2-4; no definite D call. Germline assignment: CDR1 SGDLS and CDR2 YYNGEE. The CDR3 extends over 15 amino acids. Trimming cost V 4 bases and J 1 base, with 12 bases left between them. The CDR3 region has the DNA TGTGCCAGCAGCCCCCCGGACCTGGCCAAAAACATTCAGTACTTC. Translated, it gives CASSPPDLAKNIQYF.

This clonotype was recorded a few times. This chain connects TRBV5-1 to TRBJ2-1; the match to TRBD2 covers 7 bases. The J segment lost 2 bases and the V segment lost 3 bases, leaving 5 bases of the junction unmatched. CDR3 length equals 15 residues. Germline V gene data show CDR1 as SGHRS and CDR2 as YFSETQ. CDR3 DNA sequence: TGCGCCAGCAGCTCCGGGACTAACCCCTACAATGAGCAGTTCTTC. Protein product: CASSSGTNPYNEQFF.

The V gene is TRBV3-1, the J gene TRBJ2-7; D perhaps matches TRBD1 (5 bases). The CDR3 has 15 residues. Deletions cut 0 bases from V and 3 bases from J, with 12 bases between. Germline CDR1 is LGHDT and CDR2 is YNNKEL (reference sequence). The DNA for the CDR3 is TGTGCCAGCAGCCAAGATCGGCAAAGGGGCTACGAGCAGTACTTC. Encoded protein: CASSQDRQRGYEQYF.